The T cell receptor (beta chain) described here comes from a study of cytomegalovirus exposure and HLA in healthy donors (dated by TCRdb to the late 2010s). Study-wide context: In an earlier analysis of 550 to 750 of the donors, about 270 Gb of sequence data and 90 million to 120 million unique TCR beta sequences from approximately 180 million T cells were reported. A separate validation cohort of approximately 130 different subjects was used in addition to the roughly 720-subject first cohort. Across some 400 genotyped donors of the cohort, an average of approximately 220,000 unique TCR beta nucleotide sequences per donor were sequenced, and approximately 17% of those sequences were non-productive. The study was designed to test whether signatures of past pathogen exposure could be identified by cataloging public T cell receptors. About 310 gigabases of sequencing data and tens of millions of unique TCR sequences were included in an early release covering about 620 HLA-typed donors. Four or five DR-DQ haplotypes were handled as single units for association and clustering because linkage in the cohort was strong. To predict cytomegalovirus infection status, the study combined high-throughput TCR immunosequencing, statistical association of individual TCRs with disease status, and machine learning. Every discovery cohort repertoire had been produced on one sequencing platform. Of the 300 to 500 genotyped donors, 81% were placed in the genetic ancestry cluster associated with self-reported Caucasian donors. Typing coverage varied by locus: roughly 620-630 donors for A, B, C, DRB1 and DQB1; about 520 for DQA1; around 570 for DPA1; 450 to 480 for DPB1. To decide whether each TCR beta V gene segment behaved as functional or pseudogenic, an earlier analysis of over 500 of the donors relied on high-throughput TCR beta sequencing. A later genetic analysis used genome-wide SNP genotypes for about 55% of the 666 donors, treating that subset as a discovery cohort. Rather than drawing on any new phenotypic data, the later analysis identified candidate immune exposures from TCR beta sequences and the way those sequences occurred across donors. Both class I and class II loci were covered by HLA typing, at four-digit resolution. A later analysis re-examined previously published TCR beta repertoires from several hundred donors and added high-resolution HLA genotyping to investigate patterns of TCR occurrence. Donor age, sex, ethnicity and CMV serostatus were compiled alongside the repertoire data. The study used immunosequencing to profile the T cell repertoires of 670 or so subjects and linked those repertoires to cytomegalovirus serostatus. The research as a whole found: A later genetic analysis reported fewer N-insertions in productive TCRs among donors in an Asian-associated ancestry cluster than the roughly 720-donor mean. Across donors, most TCR sequences were observed very rarely, whereas some public TCRs were present in many individuals. Compared with equally common non-associated chains, HLA-associated TCR beta chains in a later analysis were more clonally expanded and had lower generation probabilities. In a later analysis, several top co-occurrence clusters were reported to appear linked to parvovirus B19, influenza, CMV and Epstein-Barr virus. Correlated functional status among segregating V segments might be attributable to linkage disequilibrium, but an unknown experimental factor could not be ruled out. Because HLA typing was missing for some donors at each locus, association tests included only the typed subset. The sequencing pipeline was judged likely to have produced a cluster of highly shared sequence variants as a technical artifact. It was suggested by the authors that the approach could potentially be generalized to other disease states and immunological phenotypes. Immune exposure information for the cohort was limited to CMV serostatus. A later genetic analysis associated a missense DCLRE1C variant with V-gene and J-gene trimming of TCR beta chains, and an independent cohort replicated the association. Some 15 rarely observed V segments, including chromosome 9 orphons, were excluded from the earlier analysis of approximately 500 of the donors because counts were too low. A later analysis found that most CMV-associated TCR beta chains appeared HLA-restricted, with HLA associations seemingly driven largely by CMV exposure. In vitro tests confirmed that a few of the cytomegalovirus-associated TCR beta chains recognize cytomegalovirus antigens. Roughly uniform sequencing depth across donors was assumed in presence/absence analyses, although this assumption may not hold. Assigning TCR associations to individual alleles was difficult when HLA alleles, especially DR and DQ, strongly co-occurred. Cytomegalovirus status was reported to be diagnosed by the classifier with high specificity and sensitivity in both the original and validation cohorts. Some IMGT-functional V segments, including TRBV6-2 and TRBV6-3, could not be told apart with the 87-base-pair reads, so those segments were excluded. In this cohort, only TCR beta chains were sequenced, and detectable features were limited by the absence of alpha or paired-chain data. In a later analysis, TCR association rates were found to vary across HLA loci, with the most associated TCRs seen for DRB1 alleles and the fewest for HLA-C alleles. The study listed approximately 150 TCR beta chains as associated with cytomegalovirus. At a false discovery rate of 0.05, a later analysis linked approximately 18,000 TCR beta sequences to specific HLA alleles. An earlier analysis of around 540 of the donors showed that most TCR beta V segments appeared in productive rearrangements either about 90% or about 30% of the time, which broadly matched IMGT annotations. A further reported finding was that TCR beta sequences accurately predicted the HLA-A and HLA-B alleles for most subjects in the first cohort.

Inclusive of the bounding cysteine and phenylalanine, the CDR3 is 13 residues long. Of the read, only the CDR3 DNA is kept; its 39 bases are in frame from base 1. V loses 8 bases at its end and J loses 6 bases; junction bases beyond the gene matches: 12. The germline V gene (reference sequence) specifies GTSNPN as CDR1 and SVGIG as CDR2. In its sample, this clone was seen a few times. Its antigen is unknown. No much larger clone exists at a distance of one base, and base qualities are not known. The cohort was made up of hundreds of healthy bone marrow donors. Cohort members were all nominally healthy when sampled, although unrecorded immune exposures were likely present. The donor tested CMV seropositive and was one of the 289 seropositive cohort members. A peripheral blood sample was provided by each donor, and peripheral blood mononuclear cells were used for TCR beta sequencing. Genomic DNA was extracted from the blood cell samples with the Qiagen DNeasy Blood Extraction Kit.

The library was generated by the immunoSEQ multiplex PCR assay. For the multiplex PCR, a mixture combining 60 forward primers for TCR Vbeta segments and 13 reverse primers for TCR Jbeta segments was used. A multiplex PCR assay on genomic DNA amplified the CDR3 region of rearranged TCR beta genes. On the Illumina HiSeq System, the amplified TCR beta libraries were sequenced as 87-base-pair reads. As for the original processing: Across the 670 or so repertoires, a later analysis counted 60 million to 90 million unique TCR beta chains, approximately 12 million of which were shared by at least two donors. Raw reads were error-corrected and collapsed into unique sequences by a nearest-neighbor algorithm in which closely related sequences were merged to remove PCR and sequencing errors. Alignment of CDR3 sequences to IMGT reference sequences was used to assign V, D and J gene segments. For a sequence to be retained, a match of at least six nucleotides was required to both a V gene segment and a J gene segment. A rearrangement counted as productive if the CDR3 had no stop codons and remained in frame with V and J, and every other rearrangement counted as non-productive. Following IMGT convention, CDR3 was defined as the stretch from the second conserved V-encoded cysteine to the conserved J-encoded phenylalanine. In an earlier analysis of more than 550 of the donors, sequences lacking an unambiguous match to a single V gene segment were excluded. In an earlier analysis of about 590 of the donors, a V segment was called functional when productive rearrangements were above 56.7%, and segregating when the standard deviation between donors exceeded 5%. A statistical classification framework was developed to diagnose cytomegalovirus status using the catalog of TCR beta chain sequences. In a later analysis, TCR nucleotide sequences were compared against IMGT/GENE-DB human TR gene sequences so that V and J genes could be assigned. A later analysis assigned CDR3 sequences and most-parsimonious VDJ recombination scenarios with the TCRdist pipeline. In a later analysis, each TCR beta chain was defined by its CDR3 amino acid sequence together with its V-gene family, and reads lacking a unique V-gene family were excluded. In a later analysis, around 650 highly shared, low-generation-probability nucleotide sequences were removed to address suspected cross-contamination and a sequencing artifact. A later analysis calculated a clonal expansion index for each public chain from normalized within-repertoire ranks of inferred template counts. In a later analysis, generation probabilities were computed with a VDJ recombination model fitted to out-of-frame rearrangements, and the resulting probabilities were checked against IGoR. In a later analysis, TCR-TCR, TCR-HLA and TCR-CMV co-occurrence was scored with hypergeometric tests, and a repertoire-size bias correction was applied to TCR pairs. A later analysis estimated false discovery rates by permuting HLA or CMV assignments 20 times. In a later analysis, co-occurring TCRs were grouped using DBSCAN, and TCRdist sequence similarity was added for clustering within HLA-allele-positive subsets. For co-occurrence clustering, repertoires with fewer than 30,000 or more than 120,000 public chains were excluded, along with 4 to 6 repertoires with anomalous nucleotide sharing. Entries here come from immuneACCESS through TCRdb and include only in-frame sequences with V and J called. Some clones fail to appear in such tables; in the studies checked, an unresolved V gene covers under half of the shortfall, and the cause of the remainder is unknown. The V and J calls and clone size were taken over from that table, and D and trimming were inferred from the DNA. For this sample there are tens of thousands of clones; approximately 85% appear just once. Of the sample, roughly 3.4% is held by the ten largest clones.

Sequencing was performed on PBMCs. The chain employs TRBV30 and TRBJ1-1; 7 junctional bases match TRBD1. This clonotype was sampled from a man between 25 and 39 years old in good health and CMV-seropositive. Here is the DNA: TGTGCCATTATCCCGGACAGGCTTTCTGAAGCTTTCTTT. It translates to CAIIPDRLSEAFF.